This T cell receptor beta chain was retrieved from a study of T cell clonotyping in hematopoietic cell transplantation. Study-level findings and limits: Few recipient clonotypes overlapped donors; over 95% were de novo at given depth.

Concerning this clone: The antigen is unknown.

The CDR3 is 15 amino acids. After removal of 5 bases from V and 5 bases from J, the junction contained 11 bases not matched to a gene. CDR1 MNHNS and CDR2 SASEGT come from the germline V gene. The protocol was immunoSEQ multiplex PCR, while the TCRdb copy is restricted to in-frame clones and leaves out a portion. The sample has some 8,700 clones; about four fifths are singletons. The TCR originated in a female patient aged 50-59 years who had an allogeneic stem cell transplant from an unrelated donor, so the T cells may come from the graft donor. Some clones in this sample may be carry-over from other donors' samples. This chain joins TRBV6-1 and TRBJ2-7; 8 bases are a match to TRBD1. Source: peripheral blood mononuclear cells, taken 180 days after allogeneic stem cell transplant. The CDR3 DNA sequence: TGTGCCAGCAGTAGGGGGACAGGTGGGATGAACGAGCAGTACTTC. Translation: CASSRGTGGMNEQYF.